One sample yielded the 16 T cell receptor beta chains listed below, sequenced in a study of blood T cell repertoires in COVID-19. The method was immunoSEQ multiplex PCR; TCRdb's version includes in-frame clones alone and lacks a portion of them. The sample records about 97,000 clones, approximately 89% being singletons. Material: peripheral blood. These receptors all stem from a human donor in a cohort sampled during active COVID-19.

The chain is built from TRBV5-1 and TRBJ2-2; unclear D gene. This CDR3 spans 14 amino acids. Germline values: CDR1 SGHRS, CDR2 YFSETQ. V lost 5 bases, J lost 8 bases, and 16 bases lay in between. The CDR3 DNA sequence: TGCGCCAGCAGAAACGGTCCTTTCGAGGGGGAGCTGTTTTTT. Translating gives CASRNGPFEGELFF.

The chain links TRBV6-5 to TRBJ1-1; D is perhaps TRBD1 (6 bases). The germline gives CDR1 MNHEY, CDR2 SVGAGI. The V end was cut by 10 bases, the J end by 0 bases, with 18 bases between. The CDR3 spans 15 residues. DNA for the CDR3: TGTGCCACCATCCCGCGGGGGGCTATGAACACTGAAGCTTTCTTT. The encoded protein is CATIPRGAMNTEAFF.

This chain joins TRBV19 and TRBJ1-5; 7 bases map to TRBD1. The trim removed 3 bases at V and 2 bases at J, leaving 4 bases unmatched. The CDR3 spans 15 residues. The germline V gene has CDR1 LNHDA and CDR2 SQIVND (reference sequence). The DNA of the CDR3 is TGTGCCAGTAGTATCAACAGGGGAGGCAATCAGCCCCAGCATTTT. It specifies CASSINRGGNQPQHF.

The genes are TRBV7-3 and TRBJ2-3; 12 positions agree with TRBD2. The CDR3 has 16 residues. V was pared by 6 bases and J by 0 bases, with 4 bases of the junction left unmatched. The germline gives CDR1 SGHTA, CDR2 FQGTGA. The CDR3 reads CASRMGLAGSTDTQYF. The CDR3 nucleotides read TGTGCCAGCAGGATGGGACTAGCGGGTAGCACAGATACGCAGTATTTT.

V is TRBV4-1 and J is TRBJ2-1; TRBD2 aligns across 16 bases. The CDR3 runs to 21 residues. V was pared by 0 bases and J by 1 base, with 9 bases of the junction left unmatched. In germline, CDR1 is MGHRA, CDR2 YSYEKL. The CDR3 sequence: CASSQEYSGLAGGISYNEQFF. CDR3 DNA sequence: TGCGCCAGCAGCCAAGAATATTCGGGACTAGCGGGAGGGATTTCCTACAATGAGCAGTTCTTC.

V and J are TRBV6-5 and TRBJ1-6; D uncertain. There are 15 residues in the CDR3. V was shortened by 1 base and J by 8 bases, with 12 bases between the two germline ends. The germline gives CDR1 MNHEY, CDR2 SVGAGI. In DNA form, the CDR3 reads TGTGCCAGCAGTTACTTAGACGGGGTTTATTCACCCCTCCACTTT. Amino acids: CASSYLDGVYSPLHF.

V gene TRBV20-1 combines with J gene TRBJ1-3; no reliable D call. The length of the CDR3 is 15 residues. Germline V CDR1 and CDR2: DFQATT, SNEGSKA (reference sequence). V was shortened by 3 bases and J by 0 bases, with 12 bases between the two germline ends. The CDR3 protein is CSASFGGNSGNTIYF. The CDR3 region has the DNA TGCAGTGCTAGTTTCGGCGGGAACTCTGGAAACACCATATATTTT.

The chain links TRBV7-9 to TRBJ2-7; 8 nucleotides match TRBD1. The V gene's germline CDR1 is SEHNR and CDR2 FQNEAQ (reference sequence). V was pared by 8 bases and J by 5 bases, with 5 bases of the junction left unmatched. This CDR3 is built from 12 residues. The CDR3 spells CASGDRGNEQYF. CDR3 bases: TGTGCCAGCGGCGACAGGGGTAACGAGCAGTACTTC.

This clone was detected once. The V and J genes are TRBV7-8 and TRBJ2-5; TRBD2 might be the D (5 bases). The CDR3 runs to 14 residues. CDR1 is SGHVS and CDR2 is FQNEAQ in the germline V gene. The V and J ends lost 0 bases and 3 bases respectively, with 8 bases between them. The CDR3 reads CASSLAPREETQYF. In nucleotides, the CDR3 is TGTGCCAGCAGCTTAGCGCCGCGGGAAGAGACCCAGTACTTC.

This clone occurred a few times. This rearrangement joins TRBV9 to TRBJ2-7; TRBD1 agrees at 10 bases. The V segment lost 3 bases and the J segment 2 bases; nucleotides outside the gene matches: 5. The CDR3 runs 15 residues. Germline V gene sequence: CDR1 SGDLS, CDR2 YYNGEE. DNA for the CDR3: TGTGCCAGCAGCGAGGGGACAGGGGCAACCTACGAGCAGTACTTC. This codes for CASSEGTGATYEQYF.

This rearrangement joins TRBV7-9 to TRBJ1-1, with a possible D match to TRBD1 (6 bases). V dropped 3 bases and J dropped 1 base, with 15 bases sitting between them. The CDR3 runs 16 residues. Germline V lookup: CDR1 SEHNR, CDR2 FQNEAQ (reference sequence). For the CDR3, the DNA is TGTGCCAGCAGCTTGGACAGAGGACAGCCGAACACTGAAGCTTTCTTT. Translated: CASSLDRGQPNTEAFF.

The CDR3 here is CASSTGTGDSPLHF. CDR3 nucleotides: TGCGCCAGCAGCACCGGGACAGGGGATTCACCCCTCCACTTT. The chain is built from TRBV5-1 and TRBJ1-6; 10 positions agree with TRBD1. The CDR3 length is 14 residues. Germline V gene lookup returns CDR1 SGHRS and CDR2 YFSETQ. The V gene end was trimmed by 4 bases and the J gene end by 8 bases; junction bases not matched to a gene: 3.

The count of this clone is one. The gene calls are TRBV5-1 and TRBJ1-5; 7 positions match TRBD1. The CDR3 covers 15 residues. Germline V lookup: CDR1 SGHRS, CDR2 YFSETQ. Trimming cost V 1 base and J 5 bases; bases outside gene matches: 6. In nucleotides, the CDR3 is TGCGCCAGCAGCTTGATGGGGACAGTGGATCAGCCCCAGCATTTT. Amino acids: CASSLMGTVDQPQHF.

This clone came up a few times. The chain is built from TRBV5-4 and TRBJ2-3, with D possibly matching TRBD1 (6 bases). The CDR3 is 14 residues long. CDR1 and CDR2 from the germline V gene are SGHNT and YYREEE (reference sequence). V lost 0 bases to trimming and J lost 4 bases, with 9 bases between them. This chain's CDR3 is CASSLDRVADTQYF. The CDR3 nucleotides are TGTGCCAGCAGCTTGGACAGGGTGGCAGATACGCAGTATTTT.

The V call is TRBV2, the J call TRBJ2-1; 12 positions match TRBD2. Per germline, CDR1 SNHLY and CDR2 FYNNEI. J was trimmed by 16 bases and V by 1 base; bases with no gene match: 11. The CDR3 has 15 amino acids. The CDR3 DNA is TGTGCCAGCAGTGAAGGGACTAGCGGGAATACACCAAATTTCTTC. Translated: CASSEGTSGNTPNFF.

The chain is built from TRBV4-2 and TRBJ2-3, with TRBD2 as a possible D gene (6 bases). The CDR3 has 16 residues. Germline V lookup: CDR1 LGHNA, CDR2 YNFKEQ. V shed 6 bases and J shed 0 bases, with 16 bases lying between them. In nucleotides, the CDR3 is TGTGCCAGCAGTCGGGGGACCGATTATAGCACAGATACGCAGTATTTT. This sequence encodes CASSRGTDYSTDTQYF.